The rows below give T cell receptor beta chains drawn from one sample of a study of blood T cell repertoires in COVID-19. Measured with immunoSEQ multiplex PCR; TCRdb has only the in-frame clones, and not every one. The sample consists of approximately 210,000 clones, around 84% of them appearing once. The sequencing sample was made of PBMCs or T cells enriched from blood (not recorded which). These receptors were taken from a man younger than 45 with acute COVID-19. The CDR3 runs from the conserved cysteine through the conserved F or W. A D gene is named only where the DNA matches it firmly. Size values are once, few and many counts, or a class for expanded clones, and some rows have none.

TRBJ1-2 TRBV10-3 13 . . TGTGCCATCAGTGAGACAGAAAACTATGGCTACACCTTC CAISETENYGYTF
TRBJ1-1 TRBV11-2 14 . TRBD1 TGTGCCAGCAGCCCCCGACAGGGGGTCACTGAAGCTTTCTTT CASSPRQGVTEAFF
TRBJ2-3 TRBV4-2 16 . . TGTGCCAGCAGCCTCAGGGCGGGGGCCGGCACAGATACGCAGTATTTT CASSLRAGAGTDTQYF
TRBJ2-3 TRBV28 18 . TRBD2 TGTGCCAGCAGTTCCCGACTAGCGGGGGGCCCTGGCACAGATACGCAGTATTTT CASSSRLAGGPGTDTQYF
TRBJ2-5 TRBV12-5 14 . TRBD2 TGTGCTAGTGGCACTAGCGGGGGTCAAGAGACCCAGTACTTC CASGTSGGQETQYF
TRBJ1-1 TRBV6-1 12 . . TGTGCCAGCAGTGAACGAGGAAGGGGAGCTTTCTTT CASSERGRGAFF
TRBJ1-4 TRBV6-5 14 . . TGTGCCAGCCGACAGGACGCAACTAATGAAAAACTGTTTTTT CASRQDATNEKLFF
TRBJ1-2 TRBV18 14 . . TGTGCCAGCTCACCTACACAATTCAACTATGGCTACACCTTC CASSPTQFNYGYTF
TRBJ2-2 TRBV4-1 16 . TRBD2 TGCGCCAGCAGCCAGGCCGGGGGGGGCGTCACCGGGGAGCTGTTTTTT CASSQAGGGVTGELFF
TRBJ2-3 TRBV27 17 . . TGTGCCAGCACTCTATCCTACGGGGAGAGTAAGGCAGATACGCAGTATTTT CASTLSYGESKADTQYF
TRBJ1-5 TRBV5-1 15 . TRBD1 TGCGCCAGCAGCGCCGGGACAGGGTACAATCAGCCCCAGCATTTT CASSAGTGYNQPQHF
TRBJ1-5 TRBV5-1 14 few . TGCGCCAGCAGCTCCGGGACAAAGGGTCAGCCCCAGCATTTT CASSSGTKGQPQHF
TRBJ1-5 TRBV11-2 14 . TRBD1 TGTGCCAGCAGCTTCGGACAGGGTAATCAGCCCCAGCATTTT CASSFGQGNQPQHF
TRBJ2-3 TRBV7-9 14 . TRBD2 TGTGCCAGCAGCCCTAGCGGGTTAACAGATACGCAGTATTTT CASSPSGLTDTQYF
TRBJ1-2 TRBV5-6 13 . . TGTGCCAGCAGCTCAAGACATAACTATGGCTACACCTTC CASSSRHNYGYTF
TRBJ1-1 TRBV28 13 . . TGTGCCAGCATTTATCGGGTGAACACTGAAGCTTTCTTT CASIYRVNTEAFF
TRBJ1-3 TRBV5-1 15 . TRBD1 TGCGCCAGCAGCCTACAGGGGGCAAATGGAAACACCATATATTTT CASSLQGANGNTIYF
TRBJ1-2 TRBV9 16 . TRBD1 TGTGCCAGCAGCGTAGGACAGGGGCCTACTGGCTATGGCTACACCTTC CASSVGQGPTGYGYTF
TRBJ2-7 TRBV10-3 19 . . TGTGCCATCAACAAGCCAGAAGGGGTTCGAGAACTGAGCTCCTACGAGCAGTACTTC CAINKPEGVRELSSYEQYF
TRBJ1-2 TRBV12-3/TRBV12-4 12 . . TGTGCCAGCAGTTTAGCTGAGTCTGGCTACACCTTC CASSLAESGYTF
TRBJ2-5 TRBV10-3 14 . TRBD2 TGTGCCATCAAAGCGGGGGTGAATTCGGAGACCCAGTACTTC CAIKAGVNSETQYF
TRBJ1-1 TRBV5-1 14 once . TGCGCCAGCAGCCGACAGCACATGAACACTGAAGCTTTCTTT CASSRQHMNTEAFF
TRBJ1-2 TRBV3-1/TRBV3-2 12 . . TGTGCCAGCAGCGGGCAGGGGAAAGGCTACACCTTC CASSGQGKGYTF
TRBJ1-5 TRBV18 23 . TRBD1 TGTGCCAGCTCACCGTACCAGCTGCTAGCCTCGGGACAGGGTCTTTTTAGCAATCAGCCCCAGCATTTT CASSPYQLLASGQGLFSNQPQHF
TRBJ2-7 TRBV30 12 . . TGTGCCTGGAGTGTACTCTCTTACGAGCAGTACTTC CAWSVLSYEQYF
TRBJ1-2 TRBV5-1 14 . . TGCGCCAGCAGCTTGGGGTTCAGGGACTATGGCTACACCTTC CASSLGFRDYGYTF
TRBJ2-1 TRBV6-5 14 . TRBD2 TGTGCCATCCAGAGCGGGGGGGTCTACAATGAGCAGTTCTTC CAIQSGGVYNEQFF
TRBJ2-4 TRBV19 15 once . TGTGCCAGTAGTTTTCGTGCGGGGGCCAAAAACATTCAGTACTTC CASSFRAGAKNIQYF
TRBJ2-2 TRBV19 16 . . TGTGCCAGTAGCGGAGGGGCGGGCGCGAACACCGGGGAGCTGTTTTTT CASSGGAGANTGELFF
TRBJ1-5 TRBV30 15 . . TGTGCCTGGGGGAAAGGGGCGCTTGGCAATCAGCCCCAGCATTTT CAWGKGALGNQPQHF
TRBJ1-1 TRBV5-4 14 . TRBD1 TGTGCCAGCACCCAACCCGGGACAGGGTATGAAGCTTTCTTT CASTQPGTGYEAFF
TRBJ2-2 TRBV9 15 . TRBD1 TGTGCCAGCAGCGTGATGACAGGGGGCACCGGGGAGCTGTTTTTT CASSVMTGGTGELFF
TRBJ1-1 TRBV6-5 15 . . TGTGCCAGCAAAGGTCGGTCAGGGTCGAACACTGAAGCTTTCTTT CASKGRSGSNTEAFF
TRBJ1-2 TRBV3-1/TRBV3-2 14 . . TGTGCCAGCAGCCAAACGACAGCGCCCGGGGGCTACACCTTC CASSQTTAPGGYTF
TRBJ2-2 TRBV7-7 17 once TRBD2 TGTGCCAGCAGCACGACTAGCGGGGGACTGAACACCGGGGAGCTGTTTTTT CASSTTSGGLNTGELFF
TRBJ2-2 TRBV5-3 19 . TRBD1 TGTGCCAGAAGCTTGCCGACGACAGGGGGCGGCACGAACACCGGGGAGCTGTTTTTT CARSLPTTGGGTNTGELFF
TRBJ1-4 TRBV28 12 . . TGTGCCAGCACAGGGGCTAATGAAAAACTGTTTTTT CASTGANEKLFF
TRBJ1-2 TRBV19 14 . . TGTGCCAGTAGTATGCGGTCAGAGTCGTATGGCTACACCTTC CASSMRSESYGYTF
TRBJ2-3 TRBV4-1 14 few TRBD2 TGCGCCAGCAGAAGCGGACTAGGTGGAGATACGCAGTATTTT CASRSGLGGDTQYF
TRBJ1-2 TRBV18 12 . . TGTGCCAGCTCACAGGGAGTCTATGGCTACACCTTC CASSQGVYGYTF
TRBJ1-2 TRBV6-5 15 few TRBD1 TGTGCCAGCAGCTATCCGGGACAGGGCACCTATGGCTACACCTTC CASSYPGQGTYGYTF
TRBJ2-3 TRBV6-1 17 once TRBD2 TGTGCCAGCAGTGAAGCGCTTCTAGCGGGAGACACAGATACGCAGTATTTT CASSEALLAGDTDTQYF
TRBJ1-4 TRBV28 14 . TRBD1 TGTGCCAGCAGCCAGACAGGGGGTTATGAAAAACTGTTTTTT CASSQTGGYEKLFF
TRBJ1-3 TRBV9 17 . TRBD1 TGTGCCAGCAGCGTAGACTGGGGGGACAGGGTGGGGAACACCATATATTTT CASSVDWGDRVGNTIYF
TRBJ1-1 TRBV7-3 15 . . TGTGCCAGCAGCCTGGAGGGGAGGGCGAACACTGAAGCTTTCTTT CASSLEGRANTEAFF
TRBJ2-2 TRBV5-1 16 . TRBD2 TGCGCCAGCAGCCAAACGGCTAGCGGGGGGTCCGGGGAGCTGTTTTTT CASSQTASGGSGELFF
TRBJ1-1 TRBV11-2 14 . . TGTGCCAGCAGCTTAGAAGGCCTGTCGACAGAAGCTTTCTTT CASSLEGLSTEAFF
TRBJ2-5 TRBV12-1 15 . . TGTGCCAGCAGCTTTTCCCAAGCGGAGAAAGAGACCCAGTACTTC CASSFSQAEKETQYF
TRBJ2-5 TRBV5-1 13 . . TGCGCCAGCAGCTCCGGGACTCAAGAGACCCAGTACTTC CASSSGTQETQYF
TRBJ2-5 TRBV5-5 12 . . TGTGCCAGCAGCTTGGATCCGGAGACCCAGTACTTC CASSLDPETQYF